This T cell receptor (beta chain) comes out of a study of cytomegalovirus exposure and HLA in healthy donors. The V end was cut by 0 bases, the J end by 1 base, with 10 bases between. The germline gives CDR1 SGHRS, CDR2 YFSETQ. The CDR3 has 15 residues. This clone was seen a single time. Its antigen is unknown. Broader study findings: The investigators catalogued 150 or so TCR beta chains as cytomegalovirus-associated. Diagnosis of cytomegalovirus status made by the classifier reportedly showed high specificity and sensitivity.

Repertoires were generated with immunoSEQ multiplex PCR, while TCRdb's copy carries only in-frame clones and drops some. The table shows more than 85,000 clones, with about nine tenths occurring only once. V gene TRBV5-1 combines with J gene TRBJ1-1; the D gene is possibly TRBD1 (6 bases). Sequenced: PBMCs. The origin of this receptor is a woman between 18 and 29 years old in good health and CMV-seronegative. CDR3 protein: CASSLVSGANTEAFF. The CDR3 DNA is TGCGCCAGCAGCTTGGTATCAGGGGCGAACACTGAAGCTTTCTTT.